One and the same sample provided the 28 T cell receptor beta chains below, sequenced in a study of blood T cell repertoires in COVID-19 (TCRdb year 2020). Preparation of the library involved the immunoSEQ multiplex PCR assay. The clones in this table, taken by TCRdb from immuneACCESS, are in-frame only. Not every clone is retained; where verified, under half of the shortfall comes from an unresolved V gene, and the cause of the rest is unknown. This sample is represented by about 68,000 clones; around 93% of them were singletons. 4.8% of the sample comes from the top ten. What was sequenced was peripheral blood. These TCRs come from a woman in her fifties or sixties with active COVID-19.

The V call is TRBV19, the J call TRBJ2-3; no firm D call. This CDR3 spans 15 amino acids. The germline V gene has CDR1 LNHDA and CDR2 SQIVND (reference sequence). V gave up 1 base and J gave up 5 bases, with 13 bases separating them. The CDR3 protein is CASSIGRAVGDTQYF. CDR3 nucleotides: TGTGCCAGTAGTATAGGGCGCGCGGTCGGAGATACGCAGTATTTT.

CDR3 residues: CASSPRDRVYNEQFF. The CDR3 DNA sequence: TGCGCCAGCAGCCCCCGGGACAGGGTCTACAATGAGCAGTTCTTC. The V gene is TRBV5-1, the J gene TRBJ2-1, with TRBD1 identical over 9 bases. With V trimmed by 4 bases and J by 3 bases, 5 bases remained unmatched. CDR1 is SGHRS and CDR2 is YFSETQ in the germline V gene. The CDR3 is 15 amino acids.

The sample holds one count of this clone. The chain couples TRBV14 to TRBJ2-5, with 10 nucleotides matching TRBD2. In germline, CDR1 is SGHDN, CDR2 FVKESK. J was trimmed by 5 bases and V by 4 bases; bases with no gene match: 7. The CDR3 covers 15 residues. CDR3 loop: CASSPLAGGGETQYF. The CDR3 DNA reads as TGTGCCAGCAGCCCTTTAGCGGGAGGAGGCGAGACCCAGTACTTC.

J is TRBJ2-6 and V is TRBV5-5; 12 bases fit TRBD2. Germline trimming cut 3 bases from V and 4 bases from J; bases unmatched to any gene: 5. The CDR3 covers 17 residues. Germline V gene data show CDR1 as SGHKS and CDR2 as YYEKEE (reference sequence). The CDR3 loop is CASSSTSGSFGANVLTF. In DNA, the CDR3 is TGTGCCAGCAGCTCGACTAGCGGGAGCTTCGGGGCCAACGTCCTGACTTTC.

The V and J genes are TRBV10-3 and TRBJ2-6, with a tentative D call TRBD1 (5 bases). Germline loops: CDR1 ENHRY, CDR2 SYGVKD. The CDR3 totals 16 residues. The V and J ends lost 3 bases and 1 base respectively, with 10 bases between them. This CDR3 reads CAISDTGRSGANVLTF. CDR3 nucleotides: TGTGCCATCAGTGATACAGGCCGATCTGGGGCCAACGTCCTGACTTTC.

The DNA for the CDR3 is TGTGCCATCACGAGTTCCTACAATGAGCAGTTCTTC. This translates into CAITSSYNEQFF. The V call is TRBV10-3, the J call TRBJ2-1; D not certain. The CDR3 covers 12 residues. The germline gives CDR1 ENHRY, CDR2 SYGVKD. With 7 bases removed from V and 1 base from J, the gap between germline ends came to 5 bases.

The chain joins TRBV29-1 to TRBJ2-3; 8 bases are a match to TRBD2. The CDR3 loop spans 15 amino acids. J lost 0 bases, V lost 1 base, and 3 bases had no gene match. The germline V gene has CDR1 SQVTM and CDR2 ANQGSEA. CDR3 residues: CSVEVTSASTDTQYF. The CDR3 DNA reads as TGCAGCGTTGAAGTGACTAGCGCCAGCACAGATACGCAGTATTTT.

Here the CDR3 DNA reads TGTGCCAGCAGTTTAGTCGCAGGTCTGAACACCGGGGAGCTGTTTTTT. Translating gives CASSLVAGLNTGELFF. The chain couples TRBV28 to TRBJ2-2; D uncertain. The CDR3 length is 16 residues. Germline V gene sequence: CDR1 MDHEN, CDR2 SYDVKM. Trimming cost V 2 bases and J 1 base, with 11 bases left between them.

The CDR3 loop is CASSRGGGYEQYF. CDR3 DNA sequence: TGTGCCAGCAGCCGCGGGGGGGGCTACGAGCAGTACTTC. V and J are TRBV28 and TRBJ2-7; 9 bases agree with TRBD2. The germline CDR1 and CDR2 sequences are MDHEN and SYDVKM. The CDR3 consists of 13 residues. V lost 6 bases and J lost 3; bases outside the gene matches: 3.

The rearrangement uses TRBV7-9 and TRBJ2-5; D call uncertain. Trimming left V 5 bases short and J 1 base short, with 11 bases between. There are 14 residues in the CDR3. The germline V gene encodes CDR1 SEHNR and CDR2 FQNEAQ (reference sequence). The CDR3 region is CASSPTALQETQYF. The DNA of the CDR3 is TGTGCCAGCAGCCCAACTGCTCTCCAAGAGACCCAGTACTTC.

The chain employs TRBV7-8 and TRBJ1-5, with TRBD1 matching 7 bases. The germline gives CDR1 SGHVS, CDR2 FQNEAQ. V gave up 1 base and J gave up 0 bases; unmatched junction bases: 12. The CDR3 covers 19 residues. CDR3 in amino acids: CASSLDYRDSSSSNQPQHF. CDR3 in DNA: TGTGCCAGCAGCTTAGACTACCGGGACAGCTCGTCTAGCAATCAGCCCCAGCATTTT.

CDR3: CASSSQGGDTEAFF. The CDR3 DNA follows: TGTGCCAGCTCATCACAGGGAGGGGACACTGAAGCTTTCTTT. The chain has TRBV18 and TRBJ1-1, with a possible D match to TRBD1 (6 bases). V lost 5 bases, J lost 3 bases, and 13 bases lay in between. Germline lookup yields CDR1 KGHSH and CDR2 LQKENI. The CDR3 loop spans 14 amino acids.

The V gene is TRBV5-1, the J gene TRBJ1-2; the match to TRBD1 covers 8 bases. CDR3 length equals 16 residues. The V and J ends lost 4 bases and 0 bases, in that order; junction bases with no gene match: 8. Per the germline V gene, CDR1 is SGHRS and CDR2 is YFSETQ. In DNA form, the CDR3 reads TGCGCCAGCAGCCAGACAGGGGAAGGAACTAACTATGGCTACACCTTC. It codes for CASSQTGEGTNYGYTF.

The gene calls are TRBV28 and TRBJ1-4; D might be TRBD1 (5 bases). Germline-derived CDR1 and CDR2 are MDHEN and SYDVKM. V dropped 3 bases and J dropped 0 bases, with 8 bases sitting between them. The CDR3 is made up of 15 amino acids. Here the CDR3 reads CASSFDSTTNEKLFF. The DNA of the CDR3 is TGTGCCAGCAGTTTTGACAGTACAACTAATGAAAAACTGTTTTTT.

This sequence joins TRBV28 and TRBJ2-3, with 9 bases matching TRBD1. This CDR3 is built from 15 residues. V dropped 6 bases and J dropped 5; count of bases not matched to a gene: 9. Germline CDR1 and CDR2: MDHEN and SYDVKM. CDR3 bases: TGTGCCAGCAGCCCTATCGGGACAGGGTTAGATACGCAGTATTTT. Translation gives CASSPIGTGLDTQYF. Based on the CDR3 plus reference TRBV28 and TRBJ2-3, the full variable domain is DVKVTQSSRYLVKRTGEKVFLECVQDMDHENMFWYRQDPGLGLRLIYFSYDVKMKEKGDIPEGYSVSREKKERFSLILESASTNQTSMYLCASSPIGTGLDTQYFGPGTRLTVL.

The J gene is TRBJ1-5, the V gene TRBV18, with TRBD1 matching 8 bases. The CDR3 has 15 amino acids. V was clipped by 6 bases and J by 1 base; unmatched bases: 5. CDR1 is KGHSH, CDR2 LQKENI, per germline. CDR3 DNA: TGTGCCAGCTCGCTGACAGGGGAAAGCAATCAGCCCCAGCATTTT. Residues: CASSLTGESNQPQHF.

The gene calls are TRBV6-6 and TRBJ2-3, with D possibly TRBD1 on 5 matching bases. Germline V CDR1 and CDR2: MNHNY, SVGAGI (reference sequence). Trimming removed 7 bases at V and 0 bases at J, with 8 bases between. CDR3 length equals 13 residues. CDR3 loop: CASKGSSTDTQYF. The CDR3 nucleotides are TGTGCCAGCAAGGGGTCTAGCACAGATACGCAGTATTTT.

The CDR3 region has the DNA TGTGCCAGCAGAACTCGGGGTCTGGGGGAGGATGAGCAGTTCTTC. This encodes CASRTRGLGEDEQFF. V usage is TRBV28 and J usage is TRBJ2-1; maybe TRBD2 (6 bases). The CDR3 length is 15 residues. The germline CDR1 and CDR2 sequences are MDHEN and SYDVKM. The ends were cut back, 6 bases at V and 8 bases at J, with 20 bases in the middle.

The chain combines TRBV6-5 with TRBJ2-1; 9 bases line up with TRBD2. Germline V gives CDR1 MNHEY, CDR2 SVGAGI. CDR3 length: 15 amino acids. The V gene end was trimmed by 6 bases and the J gene end by 2 bases; junction bases not matched to a gene: 5. The CDR3, as DNA: TGTGCCAGCAGCACACTAGCGGGCCCCTACAATGAGCAGTTCTTC. This codes for CASSTLAGPYNEQFF.

The V and J genes are TRBV4-1 and TRBJ1-1, with 9 bases lining up with TRBD1. The CDR3 loop spans 15 amino acids. CDR1 and CDR2 (germline): MGHRA, YSYEKL. V was clipped by 0 bases and J by 5 bases; unmatched bases: 4. In DNA form, the CDR3 reads TGCGCCAGCAGCCAAGAGGGACAGGGCGGAACTGAAGCTTTCTTT. It is translated as CASSQEGQGGTEAFF.

In its sample, this clone was seen a few times. The chain has TRBV7-6 and TRBJ1-6; 9 bases map to TRBD1. The CDR3 spans 18 residues. Per germline, CDR1 SGHVS and CDR2 FNYEAQ. Germline trimming cut 0 bases from V and 5 bases from J; bases unmatched to any gene: 8. CDR3 loop: CASSLAPEDRGNNSPLHF. The CDR3 DNA is TGTGCCAGCAGCTTAGCCCCCGAAGACAGGGGGAATAATTCACCCCTCCACTTT.

V is TRBV6-5 and J is TRBJ2-2; TRBD1 aligns across 9 bases. CDR3 length equals 14 residues. The junction had 4 bases not matched to a gene; V was cut back by 5 bases and J by 6 bases. CDR1 MNHEY and CDR2 SVGAGI come from the germline V gene. The CDR3 bases are TGTGCCAGCAGTAGGGGACAGGGCTCCGGGGAGCTGTTTTTT. This encodes CASSRGQGSGELFF.

The chain combines TRBV7-9 with TRBJ2-3, with 9 bases fitting TRBD1. The CDR3 runs to 17 residues. Germline V gives CDR1 SEHNR, CDR2 FQNEAQ (reference sequence). V shed 2 bases and J 3 bases; nucleotides not matched to a gene: 9. The chain's CDR3 is CASSLTLHRGPTDTQYF. For the CDR3, the DNA is TGTGCCAGCAGCTTAACCCTCCACAGGGGGCCGACAGATACGCAGTATTTT.

The chain employs TRBV4-1 and TRBJ2-7; tentative D call: TRBD1 (6 bases). V was cut by 4 bases and J by 4 bases, with 14 bases left in between. The germline V gene has CDR1 MGHRA and CDR2 YSYEKL. This CDR3 comprises 14 residues. The CDR3 bases are TGCGCCAGCAGCCTAACAGGGCCGGGGTACGAGCAGTACTTC. This encodes CASSLTGPGYEQYF.

The sample holds one count of this clone. This chain joins TRBV5-1 and TRBJ1-3; D is unclear. Looked up from germline, CDR1 is SGHRS and CDR2 is YFSETQ. This CDR3 has 17 amino acids. V was clipped by 2 bases and J by 5 bases, with 20 bases between them. The DNA of the CDR3 is TGCGCCAGCAGCTTAACGTCACAAACGGGGTCCCGAAACACCATATATTTT. It is translated as CASSLTSQTGSRNTIYF.

This chain uses TRBV28 with TRBJ2-2; D is possibly TRBD1 (5 bases). The CDR3 is 14 amino acids. Germline CDR1 and CDR2: MDHEN and SYDVKM. Trimming stripped 7 bases from V and 1 base from J, with 10 bases between. CDR3 residues: CASTPQGNTGELFF. Written as DNA, the CDR3 is TGTGCCAGCACCCCGCAGGGGAACACCGGGGAGCTGTTTTTT. Variable domain in full (rest from reference TRBV28 and TRBJ2-2): DVKVTQSSRYLVKRTGEKVFLECVQDMDHENMFWYRQDPGLGLRLIYFSYDVKMKEKGDIPEGYSVSREKKERFSLILESASTNQTSMYLCASTPQGNTGELFFGEGSRLTVL.

The rearrangement joins TRBV5-5 to TRBJ2-4; 9 bases align to TRBD2. The CDR3 extends over 15 amino acids. Germline-derived CDR1 and CDR2 are SGHKS and YYEKEE (reference sequence). J was trimmed by 6 bases and V by 3 bases; bases with no gene match: 7. The CDR3 region has the DNA TGTGCCAGCAGCTCTCCTTTGCGGGAGGGAAACATTCAGTACTTC. Translating gives CASSSPLREGNIQYF.

The chain has TRBV12-2 and TRBJ2-7; TRBD1, as called in the table, went unchecked against the DNA. TRBV12-2 constitutes a pseudogene. The CDR3 spans 15 residues. CDR3 amino acids: CASRSSAVGAHEQYF. CDR3 DNA sequence: TGTGCAAGTCGCTCGAGTGCCGTGGGGGCTCACGAGCAGTACTTC.